This TCR beta chain was found in a study of T-cell memory formation after mild COVID-19. Study information: TCR clusters mostly belonged to single donors. Whole-study findings and limits: Among contracting clones, CD4+ were mainly CM/EM and CD8+ enriched in EMRA. A subset of responding clones appeared in pre-infection memory, suggesting cross-reactive memory joined.

There are a few counts of this clonotype. Its antigen is currently unknown. CDR1 and CDR2 (germline): SGHRS, YFSETQ. The V and J ends lost 4 bases and 5 bases respectively, with 15 bases between them. This CDR3 spans 14 amino acids. TCRdb re-called the 5' RACE reads through MiXCR, storing one row per CDR3 protein. Of just under 150,000 distinct CDR3 sequences in the sample, roughly 19% were seen once. The sequencing input was PBMCs or a T cell subset sorted from them (not recorded which). The receptor's source is an adult woman who had mild COVID-19 (a few samples of this study predate the infection). Cell type and time point are not known. J is TRBJ2-5 and V is TRBV5-1; D might be TRBD2 (7 bases). CDR3 sequence reads: CASSGTGREETQYF. As DNA, the CDR3 is TGCGCCAGCAGCGGAACAGGGAGGGAGGAGACCCAGTACTTC.